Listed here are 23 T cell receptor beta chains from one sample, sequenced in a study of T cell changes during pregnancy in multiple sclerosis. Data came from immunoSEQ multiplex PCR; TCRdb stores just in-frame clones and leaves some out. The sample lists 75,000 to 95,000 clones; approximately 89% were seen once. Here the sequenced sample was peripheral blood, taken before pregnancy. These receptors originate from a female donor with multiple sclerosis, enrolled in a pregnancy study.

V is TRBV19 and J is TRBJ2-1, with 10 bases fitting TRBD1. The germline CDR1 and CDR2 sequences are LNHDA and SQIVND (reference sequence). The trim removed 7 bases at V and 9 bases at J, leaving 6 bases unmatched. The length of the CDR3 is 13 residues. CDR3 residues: CASTPDRGSEQFF. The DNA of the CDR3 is TGTGCCAGTACTCCGGACAGGGGGAGTGAGCAGTTCTTC.

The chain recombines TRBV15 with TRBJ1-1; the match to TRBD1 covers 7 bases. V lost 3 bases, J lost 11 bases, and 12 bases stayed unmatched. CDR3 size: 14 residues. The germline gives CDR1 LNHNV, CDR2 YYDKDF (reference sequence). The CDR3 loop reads CATSRQTGTELAFF. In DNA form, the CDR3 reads TGTGCCACCAGCAGGCAGACAGGGACCGAACTGGCTTTCTTT.

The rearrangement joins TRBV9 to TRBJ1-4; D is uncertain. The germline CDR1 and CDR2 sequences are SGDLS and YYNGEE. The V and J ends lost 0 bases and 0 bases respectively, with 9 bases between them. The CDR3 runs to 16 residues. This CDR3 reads CASSVGPGATNEKLFF. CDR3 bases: TGTGCCAGCAGCGTAGGTCCCGGTGCAACTAATGAAAAACTGTTTTTT.

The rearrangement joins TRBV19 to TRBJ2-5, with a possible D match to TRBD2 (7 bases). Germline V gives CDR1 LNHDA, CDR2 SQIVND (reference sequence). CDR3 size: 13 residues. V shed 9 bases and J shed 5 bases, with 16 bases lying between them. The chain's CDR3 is CASLGGAGETQYF. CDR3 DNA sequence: TGTGCCAGCTTGGGGGGGGCCGGGGAGACCCAGTACTTC.

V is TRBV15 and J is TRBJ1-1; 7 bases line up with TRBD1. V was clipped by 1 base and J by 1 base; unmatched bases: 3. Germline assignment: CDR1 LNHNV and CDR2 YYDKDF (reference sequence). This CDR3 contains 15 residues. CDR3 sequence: CATSRGDRANTEAFF. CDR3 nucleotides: TGTGCCACCAGCAGAGGAGACAGGGCGAACACTGAAGCTTTCTTT.

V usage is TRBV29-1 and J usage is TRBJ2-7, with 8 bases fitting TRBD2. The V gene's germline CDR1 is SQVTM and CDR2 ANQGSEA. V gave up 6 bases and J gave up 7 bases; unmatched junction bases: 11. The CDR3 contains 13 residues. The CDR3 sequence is CSVEREWTGEQYF. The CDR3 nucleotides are TGCAGCGTGGAGCGGGAGTGGACTGGAGAGCAGTACTTC.

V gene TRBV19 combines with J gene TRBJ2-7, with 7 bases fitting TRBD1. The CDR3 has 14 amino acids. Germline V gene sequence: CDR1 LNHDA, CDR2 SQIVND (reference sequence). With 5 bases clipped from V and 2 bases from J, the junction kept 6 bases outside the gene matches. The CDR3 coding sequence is TGTGCCAGTAGTCCCCGGGACAGTACCTACGAGCAGTACTTC. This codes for CASSPRDSTYEQYF. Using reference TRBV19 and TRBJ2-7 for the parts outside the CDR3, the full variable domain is DGGITQSPKYLFRKEGQNVTLSCEQNLNHDAMYWYRQDPGQGLRLIYYSQIVNDFQKGDIAEGYSVSREKKESFPLTVTSAQKNPTAFYLCASSPRDSTYEQYFGPGTRLTVT.

CDR3 in amino acids: CASSRDYTYNEQFF. The CDR3 DNA is TGTGCCAGCAGCCGAGACTATACCTACAATGAGCAGTTCTTC. This chain connects TRBV11-2 to TRBJ2-1, with TRBD2 as a possible D gene (5 bases). This CDR3 region has 14 residues. Deletions cut 5 bases from V and 2 bases from J, with 10 bases between. Per germline, CDR1 SGHAT and CDR2 FQNNGV.

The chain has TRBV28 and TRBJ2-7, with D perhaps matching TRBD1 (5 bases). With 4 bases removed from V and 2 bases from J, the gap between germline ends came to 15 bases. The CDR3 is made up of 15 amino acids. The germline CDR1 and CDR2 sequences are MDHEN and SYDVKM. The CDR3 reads CASSSKGKPPYEQYF. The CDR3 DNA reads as TGTGCCAGCAGTTCGAAGGGGAAACCCCCCTACGAGCAGTACTTC.

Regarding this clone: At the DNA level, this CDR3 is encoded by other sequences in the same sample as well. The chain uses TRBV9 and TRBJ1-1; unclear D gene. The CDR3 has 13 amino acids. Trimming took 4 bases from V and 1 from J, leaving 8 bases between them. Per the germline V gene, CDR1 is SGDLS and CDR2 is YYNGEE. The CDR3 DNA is TGTGCCAGCAGCCCCCCCGGGAACACTGAAGCTTTCTTT. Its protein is CASSPPGNTEAFF.

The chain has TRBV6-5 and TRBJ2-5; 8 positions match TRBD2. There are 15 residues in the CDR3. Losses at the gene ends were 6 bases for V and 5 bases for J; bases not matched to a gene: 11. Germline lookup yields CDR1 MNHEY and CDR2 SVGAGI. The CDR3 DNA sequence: TGTGCCAGCAGGTCATCGGGGGGGGAGGTGGAGACCCAGTACTTC. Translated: CASRSSGGEVETQYF.

This CDR3 is CAWSPGSSYNEQFF. The CDR3 bases are TGTGCCTGGAGTCCGGGGAGCTCCTACAATGAGCAGTTCTTC. The chain uses TRBV30 and TRBJ2-1, with D perhaps TRBD2 (5 bases). The CDR3 contains 14 residues. Between the trimmed V and J ends, which lost 2 bases and 0 bases, there was a span of 8 bases. Germline V gives CDR1 GTSNPN, CDR2 SVGIG (reference sequence).

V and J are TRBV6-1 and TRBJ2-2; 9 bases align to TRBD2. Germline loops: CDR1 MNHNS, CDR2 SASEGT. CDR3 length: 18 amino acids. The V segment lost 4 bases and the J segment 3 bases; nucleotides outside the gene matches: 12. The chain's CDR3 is CASSGGVAGGPYTGELFF. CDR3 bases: TGTGCCAGCAGTGGGGGCGTGGCGGGAGGGCCGTACACCGGGGAGCTGTTTTTT.

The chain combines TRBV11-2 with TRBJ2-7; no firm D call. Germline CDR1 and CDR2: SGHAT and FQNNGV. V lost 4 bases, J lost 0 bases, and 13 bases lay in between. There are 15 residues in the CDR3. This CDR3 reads CASSSGGVSSYEQYF. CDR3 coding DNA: TGTGCCAGCAGCTCCGGCGGAGTATCCTCCTACGAGCAGTACTTC.

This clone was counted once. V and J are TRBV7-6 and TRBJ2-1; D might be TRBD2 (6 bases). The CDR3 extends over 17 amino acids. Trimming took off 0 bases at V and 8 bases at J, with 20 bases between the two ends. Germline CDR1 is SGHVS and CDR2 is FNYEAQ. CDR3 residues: CASSLAPPLTSYDEQFF. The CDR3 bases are TGTGCCAGCAGCTTAGCTCCCCCCTTGACTAGTTACGATGAGCAGTTCTTC.

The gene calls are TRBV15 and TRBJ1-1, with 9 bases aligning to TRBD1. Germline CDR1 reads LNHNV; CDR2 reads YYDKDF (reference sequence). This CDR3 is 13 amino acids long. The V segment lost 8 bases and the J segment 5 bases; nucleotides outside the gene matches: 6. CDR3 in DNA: TGTGCCACCGCCGGGACAGGGCTTACTGAAGCTTTCTTT. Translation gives CATAGTGLTEAFF.

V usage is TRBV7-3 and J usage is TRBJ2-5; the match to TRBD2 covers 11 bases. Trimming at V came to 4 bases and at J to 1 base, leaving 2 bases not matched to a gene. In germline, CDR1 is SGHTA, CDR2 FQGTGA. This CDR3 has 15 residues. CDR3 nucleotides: TGTGCCAGCAGCTCGGGGACTAGCGGCCAAGAGACCCAGTACTTC. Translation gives CASSSGTSGQETQYF. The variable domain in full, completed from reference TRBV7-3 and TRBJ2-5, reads GAGVSQTPSNKVTEKGKYVELRCDPISGHTALYWYRQSLGQGPEFLIYFQGTGAADDSGLPNDRFFAVRPEGSVSTLKIQRTERGDSAVYLCASSSGTSGQETQYFGPGTRLLVL.

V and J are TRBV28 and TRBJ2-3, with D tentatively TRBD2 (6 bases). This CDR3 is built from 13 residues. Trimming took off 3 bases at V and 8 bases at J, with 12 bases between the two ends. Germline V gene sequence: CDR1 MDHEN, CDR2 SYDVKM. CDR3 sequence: CASSLGGQRTQYF. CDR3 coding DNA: TGTGCCAGCAGTTTGGGGGGTCAACGTACGCAGTATTTT. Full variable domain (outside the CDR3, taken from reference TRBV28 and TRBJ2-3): DVKVTQSSRYLVKRTGEKVFLECVQDMDHENMFWYRQDPGLGLRLIYFSYDVKMKEKGDIPEGYSVSREKKERFSLILESASTNQTSMYLCASSLGGQRTQYFGPGTRLTVL.

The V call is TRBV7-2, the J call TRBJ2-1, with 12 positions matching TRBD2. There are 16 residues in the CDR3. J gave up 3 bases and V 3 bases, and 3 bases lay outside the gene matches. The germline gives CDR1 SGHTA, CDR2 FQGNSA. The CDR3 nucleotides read TGTGCCAGCAGCTTCCTAGCGGGGGGGCTCTACAATGAGCAGTTCTTC. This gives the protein CASSFLAGGLYNEQFF.

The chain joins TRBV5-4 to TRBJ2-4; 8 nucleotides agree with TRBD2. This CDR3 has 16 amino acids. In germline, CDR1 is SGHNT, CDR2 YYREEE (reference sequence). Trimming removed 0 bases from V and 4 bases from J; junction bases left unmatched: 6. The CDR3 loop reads CASSLEPLAGKNIQYF. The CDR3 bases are TGTGCCAGCAGCTTGGAGCCGTTAGCGGGGAAAAACATTCAGTACTTC.

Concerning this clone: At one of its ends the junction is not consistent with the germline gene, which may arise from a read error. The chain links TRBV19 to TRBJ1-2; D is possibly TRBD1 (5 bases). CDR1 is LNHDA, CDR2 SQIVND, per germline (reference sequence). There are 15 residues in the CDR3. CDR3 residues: CASSFHPGTNYGHTF. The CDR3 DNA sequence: TGTGCCAGTAGTTTCCACCCGGGGACTAACTATGGCCACACCTTC.

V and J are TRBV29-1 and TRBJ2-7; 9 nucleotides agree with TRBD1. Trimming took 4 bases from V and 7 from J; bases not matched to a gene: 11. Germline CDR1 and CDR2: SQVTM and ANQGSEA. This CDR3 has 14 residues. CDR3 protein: CSVATGTGKEEQYF. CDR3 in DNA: TGCAGCGTTGCAACCGGGACAGGGAAGGAAGAGCAGTACTTC.

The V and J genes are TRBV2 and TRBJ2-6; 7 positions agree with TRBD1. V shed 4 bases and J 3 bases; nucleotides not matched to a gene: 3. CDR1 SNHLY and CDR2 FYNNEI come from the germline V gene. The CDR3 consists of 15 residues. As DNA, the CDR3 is TGTGCCAGCAGTGGGTACAGGGGTGGGGCCAACGTCCTGACTTTC. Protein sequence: CASSGYRGGANVLTF. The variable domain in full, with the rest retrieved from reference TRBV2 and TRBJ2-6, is EPEVTQTPSHQVTQMGQEVILRCVPISNHLYFYWYRQILGQKVEFLVSFYNNEISEKSEIFDDQFSVERPDGSNFTLKIRSTKLEDSAMYFCASSGYRGGANVLTFGAGSRLTVL.